What follows describes a single T cell receptor (beta chain). The data were taken from a study of blood T cell repertoires in COVID-19. The table came from immunoSEQ multiplex PCR; TCRdb's copy has only in-frame clones and leaves some out. The table has 300,000 to 350,000 clones, approximately 88% seen once. The CDR3 extends over 16 amino acids. Germline V gene lookup returns CDR1 LNHDA and CDR2 SQIVND (reference sequence). Trimming cost V 3 bases and J 1 base; bases outside gene matches: 7. The sequence was obtained from a man aged 25 to 45 with COVID-19, enrolled during active disease. The J gene is TRBJ1-1, the V gene TRBV19, with 8 bases fitting TRBD1. Sequencing used peripheral blood. The chain's CDR3 is CASSIFLQGANTEAFF. The CDR3 DNA sequence: TGTGCCAGTAGTATTTTTCTCCAGGGGGCGAACACTGAAGCTTTCTTT.